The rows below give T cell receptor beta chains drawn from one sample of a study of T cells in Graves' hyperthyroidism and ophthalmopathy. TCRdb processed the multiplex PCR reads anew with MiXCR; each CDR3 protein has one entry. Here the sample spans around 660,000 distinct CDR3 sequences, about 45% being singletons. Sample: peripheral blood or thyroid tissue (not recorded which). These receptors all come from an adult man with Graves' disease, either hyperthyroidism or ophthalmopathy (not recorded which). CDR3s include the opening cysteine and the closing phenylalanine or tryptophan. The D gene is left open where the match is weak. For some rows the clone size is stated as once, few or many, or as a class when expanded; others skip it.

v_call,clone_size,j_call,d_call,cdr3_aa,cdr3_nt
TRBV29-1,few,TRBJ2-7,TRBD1,CSVGRTGFAHEQYF,TGCAGCGTTGGAAGGACAGGGTTCGCCCACGAGCAGTACTTC
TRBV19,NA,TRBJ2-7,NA,CASSIRLGGSESYEQYF,TGTGCCAGTAGTATAAGATTAGGAGGTTCGGAGTCCTACGAGCAGTACTTC
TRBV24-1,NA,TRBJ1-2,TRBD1,CATRGQGNNYGYTF,TGTGCCACCAGGGGACAGGGGAACAACTATGGCTACACCTTC
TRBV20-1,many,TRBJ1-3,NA,CSAQQGSGNTIYF,TGCAGTGCACAACAGGGCTCTGGAAACACCATATATTTT
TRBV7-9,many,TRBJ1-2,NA,CASSTDRLRHYGYTF,TGTGCCAGCAGCACCGACAGGCTGAGACACTATGGCTACACCTTC
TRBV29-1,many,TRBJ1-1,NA,CSVERGVLRAFF,TGCAGCGTTGAACGGGGAGTCTTGAGAGCTTTCTTT
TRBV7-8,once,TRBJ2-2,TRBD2,CAGSLASGGGRNTGELFF,TGTGCCGGCAGCTTAGCCTCCGGGGGGGGCAGGAACACCGGGGAGCTGTTTTTT
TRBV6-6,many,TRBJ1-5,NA,CASSELWGAQPQHF,TGTGCCAGCAGTGAGTTGTGGGGAGCTCAGCCCCAGCATTTT
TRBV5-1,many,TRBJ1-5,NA,CASSLGGYNQPQHF,TGCGCCAGCAGCTTGGGCGGGTACAATCAGCCCCAGCATTTT
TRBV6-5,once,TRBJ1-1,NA,CASSYQGTYRDKMNTEAFF,TGTGCCAGCAGTTACCAGGGGACCTACCGGGATAAGATGAACACTGAAGCTTTCTTT
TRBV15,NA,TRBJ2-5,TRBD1,CATSKQGVTNEETQYF,TGTGCCACCAGTAAACAGGGGGTGACTAATGAAGAGACCCAGTACTTC
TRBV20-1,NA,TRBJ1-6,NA,CSARDVRGTTDSPLHF,TGCAGTGCTAGAGATGTTCGGGGGACAACTGATTCACCCCTCCACTTT
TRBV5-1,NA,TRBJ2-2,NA,CASSLTRQDLTGELFF,TGCGCCAGCAGCTTAACGCGTCAGGACCTCACCGGGGAGCTGTTTTTT
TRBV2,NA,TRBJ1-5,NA,CASSAGSWGNQPQHF,TGTGCCAGCAGCGCCGGGTCTTGGGGGAATCAGCCCCAGCATTTT
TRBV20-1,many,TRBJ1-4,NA,CSAQVDIEKLFF,TGCAGTGCCCAGGTTGATATCGAAAAACTGTTTTTT
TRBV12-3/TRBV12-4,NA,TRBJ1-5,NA,CASSLRWRGDQPQHF,TGTGCCAGCAGTCTACGGTGGCGGGGGGATCAGCCCCAGCATTTT
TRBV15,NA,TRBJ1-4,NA,CATSRARWSTNEKLFF,TGTGCCACCAGCAGAGCTCGATGGTCAACTAATGAAAAACTGTTTTTT
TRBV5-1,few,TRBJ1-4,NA,CASSSLRNEKLFF,TGCGCCAGCAGCTCACTGCGAAATGAAAAACTGTTTTTT
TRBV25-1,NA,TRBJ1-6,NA,CASVVVQGSNSPLHF,TGTGCCAGCGTTGTAGTTCAGGGATCTAATTCACCCCTCCACTTT
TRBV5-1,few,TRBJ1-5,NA,CASSLEDSVRQPQHF,TGCGCCAGCAGCTTGGAAGACAGTGTCCGTCAGCCCCAGCATTTT
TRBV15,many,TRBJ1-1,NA,CATSRDTGIRNTEAFF,TGTGCCACCAGCAGAGATACAGGGATCCGGAACACTGAAGCTTTCTTT
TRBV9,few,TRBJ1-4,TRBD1,CASSLQGANEKLFF,TGTGCCAGCAGTTTACAGGGGGCCAACGAAAAACTGTTTTTT
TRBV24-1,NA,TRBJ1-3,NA,CASSYMIGNTIYF,TGTGCCAGCAGTTATATGATTGGAAACACCATATATTTT
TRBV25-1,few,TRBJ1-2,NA,CASSYSLPQMNYGYTF,TGTGCCAGCAGTTACAGCCTCCCCCAAATGAACTATGGCTACACCTTC
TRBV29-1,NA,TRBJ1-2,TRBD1,CSVQGVNGYTF,TGCAGCGTACAGGGGGTGAATGGCTACACCTTC
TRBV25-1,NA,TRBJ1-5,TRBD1,CASRGPGQNQPQHF,TGTGCCAGCCGCGGCCCGGGACAGAATCAGCCCCAGCATTTT
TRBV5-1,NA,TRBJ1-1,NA,CASSLGGVVQGGPNTEAFF,TGCGCCAGCAGCCTAGGAGGGGTTGTGCAGGGCGGCCCGAACACTGAAGCTTTCTTT
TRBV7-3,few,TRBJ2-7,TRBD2,CASSSPGGVRTSGGAEYF,TGTGCCAGCAGCTCCCCAGGGGGTGTAAGGACTAGCGGGGGGGCAGAGTACTTC
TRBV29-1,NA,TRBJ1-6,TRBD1,CSVKDRSSYNSPLHF,TGCAGCGTTAAGGACAGGAGCTCCTATAATTCACCCCTCCACTTT
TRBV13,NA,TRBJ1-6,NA,CASSLGTGLSPLHF,TGTGCCAGCAGCTTAGGGACAGGCCTTTCACCCCTCCACTTT
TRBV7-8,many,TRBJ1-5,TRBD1,CASSKGQGALQPQHF,TGTGCCAGCAGCAAGGGACAGGGGGCGCTTCAGCCCCAGCATTTT
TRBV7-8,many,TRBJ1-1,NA,CASSLFGVNTEAFF,TGTGCCAGCAGCTTATTCGGAGTGAACACTGAAGCTTTCTTT
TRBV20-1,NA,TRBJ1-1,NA,CSAHGGEWWVNTEAFF,TGCAGTGCTCACGGGGGAGAATGGTGGGTGAACACTGAAGCTTTCTTT
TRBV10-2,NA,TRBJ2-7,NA,CASSAGWGAATYEQYF,TGCGCCAGCAGTGCAGGTTGGGGGGCCGCAACCTACGAGCAGTACTTC
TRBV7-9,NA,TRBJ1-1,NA,CASSLETHTEASF,TGTGCCAGCAGCTTGGAGACACACACTGAAGCTTCCTTT
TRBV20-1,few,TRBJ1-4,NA,CSARDSRSNNEKLFF,TGCAGTGCTAGAGATAGTCGAAGTAATAATGAAAAACTGTTTTTT
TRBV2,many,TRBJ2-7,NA,CASRPDRSSYEQYF,TGTGCCAGCAGACCGGACAGAAGCTCCTACGAGCAGTACTTC
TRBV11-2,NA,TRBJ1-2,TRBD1,CASQAGTGAYGYTF,TGTGCCAGCCAAGCGGGGACAGGGGCCTATGGCTACACCTTC
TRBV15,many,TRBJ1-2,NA,CATSEGNRYGYTF,TGTGCCACCAGCGAAGGAAACCGTTATGGCTACACCTTC
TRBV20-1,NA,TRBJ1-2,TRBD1,CSAESPGTGGNYGYTF,TGCAGTGCTGAAAGTCCCGGGACAGGGGGCAACTATGGCTACACCTTC
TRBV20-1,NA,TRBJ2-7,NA,CSAREPTNYGYF,TGCAGTGCTAGAGAGCCAACTAACTATGGCTACTTC
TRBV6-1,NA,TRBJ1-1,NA,CASSEYTGVEAFF,TGTGCCAGCAGTGAATATACGGGGGTTGAAGCTTTCTTT